This TCR beta chain came from a study of blood T cell repertoires in COVID-19. Profiled with immunoSEQ multiplex PCR; TCRdb holds only in-frame clones, not every one. This table has approximately 110,000 clones, around 85% appearing once. The sample was peripheral blood. The receptor comes from a human donor in a cohort sampled during active COVID-19.

CDR3 amino acids: CASSRGIYSGNTIYF. In DNA form, the CDR3 reads TGTGCCAGCAGCCGCGGGATTTACTCTGGAAACACCATATATTTT. The chain is built from TRBV3-1 (or the pseudogene TRBV3-2) and TRBJ1-3; D not resolved. V lost 4 bases to trimming and J lost 0 bases, with 10 bases between them. The CDR3 contains 15 residues. CDR1 is LGHDT and CDR2 is YNNKEL in the germline V gene (reference sequence).